The 6 T cell receptor beta chains below all came from one sample that was sequenced in a study of T cell repertoires in ileal Crohn's disease. Libraries were prepared by immunoSEQ multiplex PCR; TCRdb keeps only in-frame clonotypes and omits some of them. The sample lists over 15,000 clones; approximately 87% were seen once. Input material: ileal tissue. These receptors came from an adult with Crohn's disease.

CDR3 residues: CASSGAPVEAAFF. The CDR3 region has the DNA TGTGCCAGCAGCGGGGCCCCGGTTGAGGCCGCTTTCTTT. V gene TRBV5-4 combines with J gene TRBJ1-1, with a possible D match to TRBD1 (5 bases). The CDR3 extends over 13 amino acids. Germline CDR1 reads SGHNT; CDR2 reads YYREEE (reference sequence). Trimming cost V 4 bases and J 11 bases, with 18 bases left between them. Variable domain in full (rest from reference TRBV5-4 and TRBJ1-1): ETGVTQSPTHLIKTRGQQVTLRCSSQSGHNTVSWYQQALGQGPQFIFQYYREEENGRGNFPPRFSGLQFPNYSSELNVNALELDDSALYLCASSGAPVEAAFFGQGTRLTVV.

The gene calls are TRBV29-1 and TRBJ2-5; no firm D call. Germline CDR1 is SQVTM and CDR2 is ANQGSEA. V lost 4 bases and J lost 0, with 9 bases in between. The CDR3 contains 13 residues. CDR3 sequence (DNA): TGCAGCGTTGGGCAACCAGACCAAGAGACCCAGTACTTC. Translating gives CSVGQPDQETQYF.

The J gene is TRBJ1-1, the V gene TRBV30; TRBD1 is a possible D gene (5 bases). Trimming stripped 4 bases from V and 5 bases from J, with 14 bases between. The CDR3 is 13 residues long. Germline lookup yields CDR1 GTSNPN and CDR2 SVGIG (reference sequence). DNA for the CDR3: TGTGCCTGGAATAAACGGGGGGGGACTGAAGCTTTCTTT. It specifies CAWNKRGGTEAFF.

V usage is TRBV5-1 and J usage is TRBJ1-1; D not resolved. Germline assignment: CDR1 SGHRS and CDR2 YFSETQ. The CDR3 has 14 residues. V dropped 1 base and J dropped 1 base, with 8 bases sitting between them. The CDR3 loop is CASSLTGQNTEAFF. The CDR3 DNA follows: TGCGCCAGCAGCTTGACTGGTCAGAACACTGAAGCTTTCTTT. Drawing the rest from reference TRBV5-1 and TRBJ1-1, the complete variable domain is KAGVTQTPRYLIKTRGQQVTLSCSPISGHRSVSWYQQTPGQGLQFLFEYFSETQRNKGNFPGRFSGRQFSNSRSEMNVSTLELGDSALYLCASSLTGQNTEAFFGQGTRLTVV.

V usage is TRBV5-6 and J usage is TRBJ1-1; no clear D. The CDR3 sequence is 15 residues long. The V and J ends lost 4 bases and 6 bases respectively, with 19 bases between them. CDR1 SGHDT and CDR2 YYEEEE come from the germline V gene. The chain's CDR3 is CASSPDLGRASEAFF. CDR3 coding DNA: TGTGCCAGCAGCCCCGACTTGGGTCGAGCGTCTGAAGCTTTCTTT.

This clone was observed a few times. The gene calls are TRBV5-3 and TRBJ1-2, with 7 bases fitting TRBD1. TRBV5-3 qualifies as an ORF whose function is uncertain. The V segment lost 0 bases and the J segment 3 bases; nucleotides outside the gene matches: 5. The CDR3 consists of 15 residues. The CDR3 sequence is CARSLASTGDYGYTF. CDR3 bases: TGTGCCAGAAGCTTGGCCAGCACAGGGGACTATGGCTACACCTTC.